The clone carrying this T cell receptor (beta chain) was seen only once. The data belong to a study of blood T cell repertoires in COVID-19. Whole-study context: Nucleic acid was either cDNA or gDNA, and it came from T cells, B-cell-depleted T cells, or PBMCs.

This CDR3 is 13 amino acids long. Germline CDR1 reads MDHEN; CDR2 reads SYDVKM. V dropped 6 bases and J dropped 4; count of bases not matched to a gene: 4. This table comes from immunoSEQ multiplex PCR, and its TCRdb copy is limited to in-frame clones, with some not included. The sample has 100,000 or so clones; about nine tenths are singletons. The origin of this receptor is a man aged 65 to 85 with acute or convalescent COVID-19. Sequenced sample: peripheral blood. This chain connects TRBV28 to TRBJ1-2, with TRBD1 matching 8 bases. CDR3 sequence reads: CASSRDRGYGYTF. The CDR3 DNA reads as TGTGCCAGCAGCCGTGACAGGGGCTATGGCTACACCTTC.